These 27 T cell receptor beta chains share one sample of origin, sequenced in a study of cytomegalovirus exposure and HLA in healthy donors. Sequenced by immunoSEQ multiplex PCR; TCRdb stores in-frame clones only, minus some. The sample comprises 85,000 to 95,000 clones, around 96% of which are singletons, and 0.6% to 0.85% rests with the top ten. The material sequenced was PBMCs. The receptors were sampled from a man younger than 30 in good health and CMV-seronegative.

The rearrangement uses TRBV19 and TRBJ1-5; D unclear. The CDR3 is made up of 15 amino acids. Germline CDR1 is LNHDA and CDR2 is SQIVND (reference sequence). V was cut by 4 bases and J by 0 bases, with 10 bases left in between. The CDR3 loop reads CASSNGRDSNQPQHF. In DNA, the CDR3 is TGTGCCAGTAGTAATGGACGGGATAGCAATCAGCCCCAGCATTTT. Together with reference TRBV19 and TRBJ1-5, the CDR3 gives the full variable domain: DGGITQSPKYLFRKEGQNVTLSCEQNLNHDAMYWYRQDPGQGLRLIYYSQIVNDFQKGDIAEGYSVSREKKESFPLTVTSAQKNPTAFYLCASSNGRDSNQPQHFGDGTRLSIL.

The V call is TRBV9, the J call TRBJ1-1, with D unresolved. Trimming took off 0 bases at V and 4 bases at J, with 16 bases between the two ends. The length of the CDR3 is 16 residues. Germline loops: CDR1 SGDLS, CDR2 YYNGEE. The DNA for the CDR3 is TGTGCCAGCAGCGTAGGCCAGGCTGCCGAAGGCACTGAAGCTTTCTTT. Translated, it gives CASSVGQAAEGTEAFF.

V gene TRBV19 combines with J gene TRBJ2-1; 8 bases are a match to TRBD2. V was pared by 5 bases and J by 4 bases, with 10 bases of the junction left unmatched. This CDR3 is built from 16 residues. Germline V gene sequence: CDR1 LNHDA, CDR2 SQIVND (reference sequence). The CDR3 nucleotides are TGTGCCAGTAGTGGTTTTAGCGGGGCAACTTACAATGAGCAGTTCTTC. Translated, it gives CASSGFSGATYNEQFF.

This chain connects TRBV10-1 to TRBJ1-2; 7 bases are shared with TRBD1. Trimming removed 1 base from V and 8 bases from J; junction bases left unmatched: 4. CDR1 is WNHNN, CDR2 SYGVQD, per germline (reference sequence). CDR3 length equals 13 residues. In nucleotides, the CDR3 is TGCGCCAGCAGTGAGTACAGGGGACGCGGCTACACCTTC. Translation: CASSEYRGRGYTF.

The chain carries TRBV28 and TRBJ1-5; D uncertain. This CDR3 comprises 15 residues. Trimming shortened V by 10 bases and J by 0 bases, and 16 bases separated the two germline ends. In germline, CDR1 is MDHEN, CDR2 SYDVKM. The CDR3 region has the DNA TGTGCCATCCTACGTCCGGGGTATAGCAATCAGCCCCAGCATTTT. The encoded protein is CAILRPGYSNQPQHF. Filled out from reference TRBV28 and TRBJ1-5, the complete variable domain reads DVKVTQSSRYLVKRTGEKVFLECVQDMDHENMFWYRQDPGLGLRLIYFSYDVKMKEKGDIPEGYSVSREKKERFSLILESASTNQTSMYLCAILRPGYSNQPQHFGDGTRLSIL.

This clone has a handful of counts. This chain connects TRBV2 to TRBJ2-7; 7 bases fit TRBD1. V gave up 6 bases and J gave up 9 bases; unmatched junction bases: 11. The CDR3 runs 13 residues. Germline CDR1 and CDR2: SNHLY and FYNNEI. CDR3 region: CASSERTGLVQYF. CDR3 coding DNA: TGTGCCAGCAGCGAACGGACAGGTCTAGTGCAGTACTTC.

V gene TRBV7-2 combines with J gene TRBJ1-2; TRBD1 matches at 9 bases. Germline CDR1 reads SGHTA; CDR2 reads FQGNSA. CDR3 length: 17 amino acids. V lost 7 bases and J lost 1; bases outside the gene matches: 13. Here the CDR3 reads CASNMGQGARRNYGYTF. The DNA of the CDR3 is TGTGCCAGCAACATGGGACAGGGAGCACGGCGTAACTATGGCTACACCTTC.

The J gene is TRBJ2-3, the V gene TRBV13; 8 positions match TRBD1. The germline CDR1 and CDR2 sequences are PRHDT and FYEKMQ (reference sequence). V lost 5 bases to trimming and J lost 3 bases; unmatched junction nucleotides: 7. The CDR3 has 15 residues. The CDR3 DNA sequence: TGTGCCAGCAGCCCCTGGACAGGGATGACAGATACGCAGTATTTT. Translation: CASSPWTGMTDTQYF.

This chain connects TRBV18 to TRBJ2-5; TRBD1 might be the D (5 bases). The CDR3 is 13 residues long. Between the trimmed V and J ends, which lost 2 bases and 2 bases, there was a span of 6 bases. Germline lookup yields CDR1 KGHSH and CDR2 LQKENI. Written as DNA, the CDR3 is TGTGCCAGCTCACCAGGACAACAAGAGACCCAGTACTTC. Translated, it gives CASSPGQQETQYF.

This sequence joins TRBV19 and TRBJ1-5; 9 bases match TRBD1. Germline CDR1 is LNHDA and CDR2 is SQIVND (reference sequence). The CDR3 is 15 amino acids. V gave up 3 bases and J gave up 6 bases; unmatched junction bases: 6. As DNA, the CDR3 is TGTGCCAGTAGTATGACAGGGGGTAAGGCTCAGCCCCAGCATTTT. This encodes CASSMTGGKAQPQHF.

V is TRBV19 and J is TRBJ1-2; D ambiguous. The CDR3 runs to 13 residues. Trimming pared 0 bases from V and 4 bases from J, leaving 6 bases between. The germline V gene has CDR1 LNHDA and CDR2 SQIVND (reference sequence). The CDR3 nucleotides read TGTGCCAGTAGTATAGACAACAGCTATGGCTACACCTTC. It translates to CASSIDNSYGYTF.

This chain joins TRBV27 and TRBJ2-7; 9 positions agree with TRBD2. The junction had 0 bases not matched to a gene; V was cut back by 0 bases and J by 0 bases. This CDR3 is built from 15 residues. Germline V lookup: CDR1 MNHEY, CDR2 SMNVEV (reference sequence). The CDR3 DNA follows: TGTGCCAGCAGTTTATCTAGCGGGAGCTCCTACGAGCAGTACGTC. Its protein is CASSLSSGSSYEQYV.

The chain carries TRBV5-1 and TRBJ2-7; 10 bases map to TRBD2. Germline CDR1 is SGHRS and CDR2 is YFSETQ. V dropped 4 bases and J dropped 3; count of bases not matched to a gene: 7. CDR3 size: 15 residues. The CDR3 DNA follows: TGCGCCAGCAGCCGGACTAGCGGAGAGATCTACGAGCAGTACGTC. It translates to CASSRTSGEIYEQYV.

This sequence joins TRBV28 and TRBJ2-1; 7 bases agree with TRBD1. Germline trimming cut 8 bases from V and 6 bases from J; bases unmatched to any gene: 16. The germline V gene has CDR1 MDHEN and CDR2 SYDVKM. The length of the CDR3 is 16 residues. The DNA of the CDR3 is TGTGCCAGCGAGGATGTTACAGGGGTCGTTGGCAATGAGCAGTTCTTC. Amino acids: CASEDVTGVVGNEQFF. The whole variable domain, remainder taken from reference TRBV28 and TRBJ2-1, is DVKVTQSSRYLVKRTGEKVFLECVQDMDHENMFWYRQDPGLGLRLIYFSYDVKMKEKGDIPEGYSVSREKKERFSLILESASTNQTSMYLCASEDVTGVVGNEQFFGPGTRLTVL.

This chain links TRBV6-5 with TRBJ1-2, with 12 bases lining up with TRBD1. CDR3 size: 15 residues. With 6 bases clipped from V and 4 bases from J, the junction kept 6 bases outside the gene matches. Germline V lookup: CDR1 MNHEY, CDR2 SVGAGI. CDR3 sequence (DNA): TGTGCCAGCAGGAAGCCGGGACAGGGGGCCTATGGCTACACCTTC. Translation: CASRKPGQGAYGYTF.

The chain combines TRBV6-1 with TRBJ1-2; D is perhaps TRBD1 (6 bases). This CDR3 is built from 12 residues. CDR1 is MNHNS, CDR2 SASEGT, per germline. V lost 5 bases and J 8 bases, leaving 12 bases between the germline ends. The CDR3, as DNA: TGTGCCAGCAGTACACAGGGAATCGGCTACACCTTC. As protein: CASSTQGIGYTF.

The rearrangement joins TRBV5-1 to TRBJ2-2; 11 bases agree with TRBD1. CDR3 length: 13 amino acids. After removal of 7 bases from V and 6 bases from J, the junction contained 2 bases not matched to a gene. CDR1 and CDR2 from the germline V gene are SGHRS and YFSETQ. The CDR3 sequence: CASRDRGAGELFF. The CDR3 region has the DNA TGCGCCAGCCGGGACAGGGGGGCCGGGGAGCTGTTTTTT.

V usage is TRBV6-1 and J usage is TRBJ2-7; 8 bases match TRBD1. With 6 bases clipped from V and 4 bases from J, the junction kept 8 bases outside the gene matches. The germline V gene has CDR1 MNHNS and CDR2 SASEGT. There are 14 residues in the CDR3. The CDR3 DNA reads TGTGCCAGCAGAGGTCGGACAGGGCGGTACGAGCAGTACTTC. The encoded protein is CASRGRTGRYEQYF.

The chain employs TRBV30 and TRBJ1-4; D perhaps matches TRBD1 (5 bases). The CDR3 is 15 amino acids. V was clipped by 3 bases and J by 8 bases, with 19 bases between them. Germline CDR1 and CDR2: GTSNPN and SVGIG (reference sequence). The CDR3 reads CAWSPAQGKGEKLFF. The CDR3 nucleotides are TGTGCCTGGAGCCCGGCCCAGGGAAAAGGGGAAAAACTGTTTTTT.

This chain uses TRBV5-5 with TRBJ2-5; the match to TRBD2 covers 7 bases. The junction had 14 bases not matched to a gene; V was cut back by 1 base and J by 5 bases. The CDR3 consists of 17 residues. Germline V gene lookup returns CDR1 SGHKS and CDR2 YYEKEE (reference sequence). The CDR3 DNA reads as TGTGCCAGCAGCTTGATCGGGGAGGGGCGGTTCGGGGAGACCCAGTACTTC. It specifies CASSLIGEGRFGETQYF.

This clone was seen once. The rearrangement uses TRBV30 and TRBJ2-5, with a tentative D call TRBD2 (6 bases). V was pared by 5 bases and J by 2 bases, with 18 bases between. The CDR3 is made up of 15 amino acids. Germline V lookup: CDR1 GTSNPN, CDR2 SVGIG (reference sequence). CDR3 nucleotides: TGTGCCTGGGGTGAGAAGGGACTGCAACAAGAGACCCAGTACTTC. It specifies CAWGEKGLQQETQYF.

The chain uses TRBV27 and TRBJ2-1, with TRBD2 identical over 12 bases. The germline CDR1 and CDR2 sequences are MNHEY and SMNVEV (reference sequence). V shed 4 bases and J 8 bases; nucleotides not matched to a gene: 6. This CDR3 spans 15 amino acids. The CDR3 sequence: CASSSLAGGPYEQFF. The CDR3 DNA follows: TGTGCCAGCAGTTCCCTAGCGGGAGGGCCCTATGAGCAGTTCTTC.

V usage is TRBV11-2 and J usage is TRBJ2-1; maybe TRBD2 (6 bases). V lost 3 bases and J lost 2, with 17 bases in between. Germline V gene data show CDR1 as SGHAT and CDR2 as FQNNGV. The CDR3 runs 17 residues. CDR3 sequence reads: CASSLLGAGRTYNEQFF. CDR3 DNA: TGTGCCAGCAGCTTGCTGGGTGCGGGGAGAACCTACAATGAGCAGTTCTTC.

The gene calls are TRBV10-3 and TRBJ1-2; TRBD1 agrees at 8 bases. The CDR3 is 14 residues long. Losses at the gene ends were 3 bases for V and 7 bases for J; bases not matched to a gene: 7. In germline, CDR1 is ENHRY, CDR2 SYGVKD. The CDR3 here is CAISDGQGMGGYTF. CDR3 nucleotide sequence: TGTGCCATCAGTGACGGACAGGGAATGGGTGGCTACACCTTC.

The chain recombines TRBV30 with TRBJ2-5; perhaps TRBD1 as D (6 bases). Trimming took off 1 base at V and 2 bases at J, with 20 bases between the two ends. This CDR3 spans 17 amino acids. Looked up from germline, CDR1 is GTSNPN and CDR2 is SVGIG (reference sequence). The CDR3 bases are TGTGCCTGGAGTGGGAGTTCCTACAGGGTATCGCAAGAGACCCAGTACTTC. Its translation is CAWSGSSYRVSQETQYF.

This clone turned up a few times. CDR3 region: CASSLRQGNTEAFF. The CDR3 DNA is TGTGCCAGCAGTTTACGACAGGGGAACACTGAAGCTTTCTTT. The chain uses TRBV27 and TRBJ1-1; 7 nucleotides agree with TRBD1. The germline gives CDR1 MNHEY, CDR2 SMNVEV (reference sequence). The CDR3 has 14 residues. Germline trimming cut 2 bases from V and 1 base from J; bases unmatched to any gene: 1.

A single count supports this clone. CDR3 sequence (DNA): TGTGCCAGCAGTGAATGGCCAGGGGGCGTTGGTAATGAAAAACTGTTTTTT. It encodes CASSEWPGGVGNEKLFF. This chain joins TRBV6-1 and TRBJ1-4; TRBD1 agrees at 8 bases. The junction had 9 bases not matched to a gene; V was cut back by 2 bases and J by 4 bases. CDR1 is MNHNS and CDR2 is SASEGT in the germline V gene. The CDR3 is made up of 17 amino acids.